This passage covers 18 T cell receptor beta chains from one sample sequenced in a study of cytomegalovirus exposure and HLA in healthy donors (dated by TCRdb to the late 2010s). Libraries came from the immunoSEQ multiplex PCR assay. TCRdb took over this immuneACCESS table, retaining in-frame rearrangements with V and J assigned. Such tables are incomplete; in checked studies, under half of the missing clones stem from an unresolved V gene, and the remainder is unexplained. This sample gives just under 150,000 clones in total; approximately 88% of them show up just once. The top ten clones comprise 4.5% of the sample. What was sequenced was PBMCs. The receptors come from a man younger than 30 in good health and CMV-seropositive.

The V gene is TRBV11-2, the J gene TRBJ1-5, with D tentatively TRBD1 (6 bases). This CDR3 has 14 residues. V gave up 5 bases and J gave up 7 bases, with 15 bases separating them. The germline CDR1 and CDR2 sequences are SGHAT and FQNNGV. The CDR3 is CASSPDSVRQPQHF. CDR3 nucleotides: TGTGCCAGCAGCCCGGACAGTGTACGGCAGCCCCAGCATTTT.

The CDR3 spells CASRIQGALNEQFF. The CDR3 DNA sequence: TGCGCCAGCCGGATACAGGGGGCGCTTAATGAGCAGTTCTTC. J is TRBJ2-1 and V is TRBV5-1; 9 bases align to TRBD1. Germline V gives CDR1 SGHRS, CDR2 YFSETQ. J lost 7 bases, V lost 7 bases, and 9 bases had no gene match. The CDR3 totals 14 residues. Looking up the rest from reference TRBV5-1 and TRBJ2-1 gives the full variable domain: KAGVTQTPRYLIKTRGQQVTLSCSPISGHRSVSWYQQTPGQGLQFLFEYFSETQRNKGNFPGRFSGRQFSNSRSEMNVSTLELGDSALYLCASRIQGALNEQFFGPGTRLTVL.

The chain recombines TRBV6-5 with TRBJ2-5; 10 bases map to TRBD2. The CDR3 consists of 15 residues. V was pared by 2 bases and J by 5 bases, with 5 bases of the junction left unmatched. Germline V gene data show CDR1 as MNHEY and CDR2 as SVGAGI. CDR3 residues: CASSYRLAGVETQYF. The CDR3 coding sequence is TGTGCCAGCAGTTACCGCCTAGCGGGAGTCGAGACCCAGTACTTC.

The rearrangement uses TRBV6-1 and TRBJ2-4; 10 nucleotides line up with TRBD1. Germline V gene data show CDR1 as MNHNS and CDR2 as SASEGT. Losses at the gene ends were 2 bases for V and 8 bases for J; bases not matched to a gene: 9. The CDR3 sequence is 16 residues long. The chain's CDR3 is CASSESRTGGGDIQYF. The CDR3 DNA reads TGTGCCAGCAGTGAAAGTCGGACAGGGGGGGGAGACATTCAGTACTTC.

The rearrangement uses TRBV6-5 and TRBJ1-1; TRBD1 matches 7 bases. Trimming cost V 4 bases and J 2 bases; bases outside gene matches: 7. The CDR3 runs to 15 residues. CDR1 and CDR2 from the germline V gene are MNHEY and SVGAGI. CDR3 bases: TGTGCCAGCAGTTCAGACAGGGTACTAAACACTGAAGCTTTCTTT. Amino acid sequence: CASSSDRVLNTEAFF.

The gene calls are TRBV6-5 and TRBJ2-7, with TRBD2 matching 7 bases. J lost 2 bases, V lost 6 bases, and 10 bases had no gene match. The CDR3 contains 15 residues. Germline-derived CDR1 and CDR2 are MNHEY and SVGAGI. CDR3 sequence reads: CASRIRGEGPYEQYF. The CDR3 DNA follows: TGTGCCAGCAGGATTCGAGGGGAGGGCCCCTACGAGCAGTACTTC.

V gene TRBV6-6 combines with J gene TRBJ2-1, with D unclear. V dropped 2 bases and J dropped 7 bases, with 6 bases sitting between them. CDR3 size: 12 residues. Germline V lookup: CDR1 MNHNY, CDR2 SVGAGI (reference sequence). The CDR3 here is CASSYVENEQFF. The CDR3 DNA reads as TGTGCCAGCAGTTACGTAGAGAATGAGCAGTTCTTC.

The chain carries TRBV18 and TRBJ1-2; possibly TRBD1 for D (6 bases). CDR3 length: 12 amino acids. V was shortened by 6 bases and J by 4 bases, with 9 bases between the two germline ends. Germline V gene lookup returns CDR1 KGHSH and CDR2 LQKENI. The CDR3 region is CASSGQLYGYTF. For the CDR3, the DNA is TGTGCCAGCTCCGGACAGCTCTATGGCTACACCTTC. The full variable domain, with the rest looked up from reference TRBV18 and TRBJ1-2, is NAGVMQNPRHLVRRRGQEARLRCSPMKGHSHVYWYRQLPEEGLKFMVYLQKENIIDESGMPKERFSAEFPKEGPSILRIQQVVRGDSAAYFCASSGQLYGYTFGSGTRLTVV.

The chain recombines TRBV29-1 with TRBJ2-1; 10 positions agree with TRBD2. CDR3 length: 13 amino acids. CDR1 is SQVTM, CDR2 ANQGSEA, per germline. This CDR3 reads CTSYTSGINEQFF. The CDR3, as DNA: TGCACCTCGTACACTAGCGGGATAAATGAGCAGTTCTTC.

The rearrangement joins TRBV19 to TRBJ2-7; 10 positions agree with TRBD2. V gave up 2 bases and J gave up 5 bases; unmatched junction bases: 9. Per the germline V gene, CDR1 is LNHDA and CDR2 is SQIVND (reference sequence). The CDR3 length is 16 residues. CDR3 nucleotides: TGTGCCAGTAGTATAACTAAAGGCGGGACTAGCGACGAGCAGTACTTC. This translates into CASSITKGGTSDEQYF.

The chain recombines TRBV19 with TRBJ2-2, with 12 bases lining up with TRBD1. The V gene's germline CDR1 is LNHDA and CDR2 SQIVND (reference sequence). The CDR3 extends over 16 amino acids. The V and J ends lost 8 bases and 4 bases, in that order; junction bases with no gene match: 8. The CDR3 DNA is TGTGCCAGTGCACTGGGGACAGGGGGCTTCACCGGGGAGCTGTTTTTT. It codes for CASALGTGGFTGELFF.

This chain connects TRBV7-7 to TRBJ2-7; 9 bases match TRBD2. The V gene end was trimmed by 2 bases and the J gene end by 3 bases; junction bases not matched to a gene: 14. Germline V CDR1 and CDR2: SSHAT, FNYEAQ (reference sequence). This CDR3 contains 18 residues. This chain's CDR3 is CASSLSVKTGTSRYEQYF. Here the CDR3 DNA reads TGTGCCAGCAGCTTATCAGTCAAAACCGGGACTAGCCGCTACGAGCAGTACTTC.

The chain links TRBV4-1 to TRBJ2-1, with 11 bases that match TRBD2. After removal of 0 bases from V and 8 bases from J, the junction contained 6 bases not matched to a gene. This CDR3 is built from 16 residues. Germline loops: CDR1 MGHRA, CDR2 YSYEKL. The CDR3 nucleotides read TGCGCCAGCAGCCAAGATTATCTAGCGGGAGGTTATGAGCAGTTCTTC. Its protein product is CASSQDYLAGGYEQFF.

The chain carries TRBV30 and TRBJ1-4; 7 nucleotides match TRBD1. This CDR3 comprises 15 residues. Germline trimming cut 1 base from V and 10 bases from J; bases unmatched to any gene: 12. CDR1 GTSNPN and CDR2 SVGIG come from the germline V gene (reference sequence). CDR3 in amino acids: CAWSGTGAVKGKLFF. In nucleotides, the CDR3 is TGTGCCTGGAGTGGGACAGGCGCTGTAAAGGGAAAACTGTTTTTT.

Comment on this clone: Other DNA sequences from this sample encode an identical CDR3 as well. The J gene is TRBJ1-1, the V gene TRBV11-2; 9 bases match TRBD1. CDR1 is SGHAT and CDR2 is FQNNGV in the germline V gene. Trimming took 4 bases from V and 1 from J; bases not matched to a gene: 4. CDR3 length equals 15 residues. CDR3 in amino acids: CASSSSTGGNTEAFF. The CDR3 region has the DNA TGTGCCAGCAGCTCCTCGACAGGGGGGAACACTGAAGCTTTCTTT.

CDR3 sequence: CATWRGSYNEQFF. The CDR3 nucleotides read TGTGCCACCTGGAGGGGCTCCTACAATGAGCAGTTCTTC. The chain combines TRBV6-5 with TRBJ2-1, with D possibly TRBD2 on 6 matching bases. Germline V gene lookup returns CDR1 MNHEY and CDR2 SVGAGI. The CDR3 runs 13 residues. V gave up 10 bases and J gave up 0 bases, with 10 bases separating them.

V and J are TRBV27 and TRBJ1-3; the D gene is possibly TRBD1 (5 bases). Germline values: CDR1 MNHEY, CDR2 SMNVEV (reference sequence). CDR3 length equals 14 residues. Trimming stripped 3 bases from V and 4 bases from J, with 10 bases between. DNA for the CDR3: TGTGCCAGCAGTTTGCGGGGGACGGGAAACACCATATATTTT. Protein product: CASSLRGTGNTIYF.

The rearrangement links TRBV29-1 to TRBJ2-7; TRBD1 matches 8 bases. Germline V gene lookup returns CDR1 SQVTM and CDR2 ANQGSEA. With V trimmed by 3 bases and J by 5 bases, 3 bases remained unmatched. The CDR3 totals 12 residues. CDR3 nucleotide sequence: TGCAGCGTTGAGGCAGGGGGCAACGAGCAGTACTTC. It is translated as CSVEAGGNEQYF.